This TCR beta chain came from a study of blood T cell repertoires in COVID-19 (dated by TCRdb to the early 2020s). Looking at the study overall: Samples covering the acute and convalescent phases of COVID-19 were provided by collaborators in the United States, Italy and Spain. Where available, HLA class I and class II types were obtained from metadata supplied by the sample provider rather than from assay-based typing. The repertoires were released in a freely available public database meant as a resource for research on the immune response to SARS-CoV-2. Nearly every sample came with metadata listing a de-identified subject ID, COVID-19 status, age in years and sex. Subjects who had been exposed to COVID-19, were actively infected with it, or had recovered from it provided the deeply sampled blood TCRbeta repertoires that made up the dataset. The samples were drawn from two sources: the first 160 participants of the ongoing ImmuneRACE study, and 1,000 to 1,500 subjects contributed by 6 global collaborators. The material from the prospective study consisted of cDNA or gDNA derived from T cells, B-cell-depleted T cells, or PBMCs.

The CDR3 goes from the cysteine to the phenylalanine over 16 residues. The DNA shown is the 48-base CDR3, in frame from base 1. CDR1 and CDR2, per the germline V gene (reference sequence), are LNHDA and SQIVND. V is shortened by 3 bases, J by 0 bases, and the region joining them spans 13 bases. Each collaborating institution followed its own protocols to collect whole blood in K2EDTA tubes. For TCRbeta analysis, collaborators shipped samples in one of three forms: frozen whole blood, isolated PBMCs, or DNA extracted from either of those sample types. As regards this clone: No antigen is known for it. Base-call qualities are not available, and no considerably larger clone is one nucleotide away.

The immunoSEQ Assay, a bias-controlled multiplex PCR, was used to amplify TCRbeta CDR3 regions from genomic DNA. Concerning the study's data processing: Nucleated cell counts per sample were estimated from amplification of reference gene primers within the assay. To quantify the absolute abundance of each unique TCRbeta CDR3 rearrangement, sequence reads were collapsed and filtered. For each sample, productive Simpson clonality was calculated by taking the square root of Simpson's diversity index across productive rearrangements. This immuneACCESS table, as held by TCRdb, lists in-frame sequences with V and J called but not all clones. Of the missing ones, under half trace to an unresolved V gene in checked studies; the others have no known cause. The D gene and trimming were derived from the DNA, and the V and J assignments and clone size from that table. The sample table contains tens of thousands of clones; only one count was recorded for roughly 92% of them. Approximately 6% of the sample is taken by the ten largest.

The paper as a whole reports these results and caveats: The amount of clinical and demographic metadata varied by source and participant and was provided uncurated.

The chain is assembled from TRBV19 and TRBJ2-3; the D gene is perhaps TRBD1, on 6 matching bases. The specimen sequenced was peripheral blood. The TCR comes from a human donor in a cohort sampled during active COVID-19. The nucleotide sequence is TGTGCCAGTAGTATCGGGTTTGGGGGCAGCACAGATACGCAGTATTTT. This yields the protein CASSIGFGGSTDTQYF.